This TCR beta chain was profiled in a study of graft-versus-host responses after intestinal transplantation. Study details: Multivisceral, liver-intestinal, or isolated intestinal grafts were transplanted into recipients. The study's findings and limits: GvH clones surfaced in recipient marrow, some emerging earlier in ileum or blood.

Assay used: immunoSEQ multiplex PCR; TCRdb lists only in-frame clones, some missing. Here the sample spans about 100,000 clones, more than 75% being singletons. This clone appeared once. Antigen: not known. V was clipped by 3 bases and J by 2 bases, with 11 bases between them. The CDR3 consists of 16 residues. Germline CDR1 is MDHEN and CDR2 is SYDVKM. This clonotype was obtained from a human donor who was the organ donor for an intestinal transplant. This chain uses TRBV28 with TRBJ2-6; D perhaps matches TRBD2 (6 bases). This material consisted of unstimulated CD4+ T cells sorted from spleen or lymph node cells, taken before transplant. The CDR3 nucleotides are TGTGCCAGCAGTTTCGGAGGGGAGCCTGGGGCCAACGTCCTGACTTTC. It translates to CASSFGGEPGANVLTF.